This is a list of T cell receptor beta chains from one sample in a study of blood T cell repertoires in COVID-19. Profiled with immunoSEQ multiplex PCR; TCRdb holds only in-frame clones, not every one. The sample records tens of thousands of clones, roughly 90% being singletons. Sequenced material: peripheral blood. The origin of the receptors is a man aged 45 to 65 with active COVID-19. Each CDR3 is given with its conserved first and last residue. D genes are given only for firm matches. The size of a clone is reported for some rows only, either as once, few or many, or as a class for expanded clones.

V gene	clone size	D gene	J gene	CDR3 protein	CDR3 DNA
TRBV15	once	-	TRBJ2-7	CATSRGAGTAASYEQYF	TGTGCCACCAGCAGAGGGGCGGGCACGGCGGCTTCCTACGAGCAGTACTTC
TRBV6-2/TRBV6-3	-	-	TRBJ1-2	CASSLGSSPYGYTF	TGTGCCAGCAGCCTCGGTTCGTCACCTTATGGCTACACCTTC
TRBV6-5	-	-	TRBJ2-5	CASSYSKSQETQYF	TGTGCCAGCAGTTACTCGAAGAGCCAAGAGACCCAGTACTTC
TRBV5-6	-	-	TRBJ1-1	CASSSWWGGFAAFF	TGTGCCAGCAGCTCGTGGTGGGGAGGGTTTGCAGCTTTCTTT
TRBV5-1	-	-	TRBJ1-1	CASSLAGGVTEAFF	TGCGCCAGCAGCTTGGCCGGGGGAGTCACTGAAGCTTTCTTT
TRBV11-2	-	-	TRBJ1-1	CASSLNGVTEAFF	TGTGCCAGCAGCCTTAACGGGGTAACTGAAGCTTTCTTT
TRBV5-1	-	TRBD2	TRBJ2-3	CASSSTSGGLDTQYF	TGCGCCAGCAGCTCGACTAGCGGGGGGTTAGATACGCAGTATTTT
TRBV10-2	once	TRBD2	TRBJ2-1	CASSVHQSGGLKVGNEQFF	TGCGCCAGCAGCGTCCACCAAAGCGGGGGCCTCAAGGTAGGAAATGAGCAGTTCTTC
TRBV2	few	-	TRBJ1-2	CASLEEPGGGYRGYTF	TGTGCCAGCCTCGAAGAACCGGGAGGGGGATATAGAGGCTACACCTTC
TRBV12-3/TRBV12-4	few	TRBD2	TRBJ2-2	CASNAGGTGELFF	TGTGCCAGCAACGCGGGGGGCACCGGGGAGCTGTTTTTT
TRBV6-5	-	TRBD1	TRBJ2-7	CASSYDRGYEQYF	TGTGCCAGCAGTTACGACAGGGGGTACGAGCAGTACTTC
TRBV3-1/TRBV3-2	-	TRBD2	TRBJ2-2	CASSQSPTSLAGGTGELFF	TGTGCCAGCAGCCAAAGCCCCACCTCACTAGCGGGGGGGACCGGGGAGCTGTTTTTT
TRBV11-2	-	-	TRBJ2-1	CASSLDFRSSYNEQFF	TGTGCCAGCAGCTTAGATTTCCGGAGCTCCTACAATGAGCAGTTCTTC
TRBV12-5	-	-	TRBJ2-7	CASGLTAGLNEQYF	TGTGCTAGTGGTTTGACGGCAGGGCTCAACGAGCAGTACTTC
TRBV7-9	-	TRBD1	TRBJ1-2	CASSRRTGTNYGYTF	TGTGCCAGCAGCCGTCGGACAGGGACGAACTATGGCTACACCTTC
TRBV5-1	once	-	TRBJ2-3	CASSSEGDTQYF	TGCGCCAGCAGCTCTGAGGGAGATACGCAGTATTTT
TRBV12-3/TRBV12-4	-	TRBD1	TRBJ1-2	CASSQTGEYGYTF	TGTGCCAGCAGTCAGACAGGGGAATATGGCTACACCTTC
TRBV5-4	once	-	TRBJ2-2	CALSRDTRNTGELFF	TGTGCCCTCAGTAGGGACACTAGGAACACCGGGGAGCTGTTTTTT
TRBV5-1	-	TRBD2	TRBJ2-3	CASSLIAGDVTDTQYF	TGCGCCAGCAGCTTAATAGCGGGGGATGTCACAGATACGCAGTATTTT
TRBV10-3	-	-	TRBJ2-5	CAISDGLDQETQYF	TGTGCCATCAGTGACGGGTTAGACCAAGAGACCCAGTACTTC
TRBV19	once	-	TRBJ2-4	CASSQATLAKNIQYF	TGTGCCAGTAGTCAAGCGACTCTAGCCAAAAACATTCAGTACTTC
TRBV9	-	TRBD1	TRBJ1-5	CASSVGQGGNQPQHF	TGTGCCAGCAGCGTAGGACAGGGGGGCAATCAGCCCCAGCATTTT
TRBV11-3	once	TRBD1	TRBJ2-3	CASSLDGTGTDTQYF	TGTGCCAGCAGCTTAGATGGGACAGGGACAGATACGCAGTATTTT
TRBV19	-	TRBD2	TRBJ2-2	CASSTRTSGGTGELFF	TGTGCCAGTAGTACTCGAACTAGCGGGGGCACCGGGGAGCTGTTTTTT
TRBV19	few	TRBD1	TRBJ2-4	CASSIRDRGPAKNIQYF	TGTGCCAGTAGTATTAGGGACAGGGGGCCAGCCAAAAACATTCAGTACTTC
TRBV5-6	-	TRBD2	TRBJ2-1	CASTLGLAAPVNEQFF	TGTGCCAGCACCCTGGGGCTAGCGGCCCCGGTCAATGAGCAGTTCTTC
TRBV2	-	TRBD1	TRBJ1-5	CASKGQVNQPQHF	TGTGCCAGCAAAGGACAGGTTAATCAGCCCCAGCATTTT
TRBV11-2	once	-	TRBJ1-5	CASSLVPRGQPQHF	TGTGCCAGCAGCTTAGTACCCAGGGGTCAGCCCCAGCATTTT
TRBV11-2	-	-	TRBJ1-4	CASSLLQDNEKLFF	TGTGCCAGCAGCTTATTACAGGATAATGAAAAACTGTTTTTT